The T cell receptor (beta chain) under discussion was sequenced for a study of T cell repertoires in cytomegalovirus infection. One entry per CDR3 protein results from TCRdb running MiXCR on the reads. This table has 310,000 or so distinct CDR3 sequences, roughly 25% appearing once. This clonotype has a handful of counts. This clonotype was obtained from a human donor in good health (CMV status not recorded). Some clones in this sample may be carry-over from other donors' samples. The sample comprised PBMCs.

This CDR3 is CASSLLAGGLGEQFF. In DNA form, the CDR3 reads TGTGCCAGCAGCCTTCTAGCGGGGGGCCTCGGTGAGCAGTTCTTC. This rearrangement joins TRBV11-2 to TRBJ2-1, with TRBD2 matching over 11 bases. Germline loops: CDR1 SGHAT, CDR2 FQNNGV. The CDR3 spans 15 residues. The V and J ends lost 5 bases and 9 bases, in that order; junction bases with no gene match: 9. Drawing the rest from reference TRBV11-2 and TRBJ2-1, the complete variable domain is EAGVAQSPRYKIIEKRQSVAFWCNPISGHATLYWYQQILGQGPKLLIQFQNNGVVDDSQLPKDRFSAERLKGVDSTLKIQPAKLEDSAVYLCASSLLAGGLGEQFFGPGTRLTVL.